These 8 T cell receptor beta chains came from one sample sequenced in a study of beta chain features in type 1 diabetes. The isolated RNA, all of it, was reverse transcribed, so expressed TCRB transcripts were what got sequenced. Produced via immunoSEQ multiplex PCR; TCRdb's table is partial and in-frame only. The table records 300,000 to 400,000 clones, around an eighth of them present only once. Sequenced material: naive CD4+ T cells from blood. All receptors come from a man between 18 and 29 years old in good health.

This clone was detected only a few times. The J gene is TRBJ2-2, the V gene TRBV4-3; unclear D gene. Trimming stripped 4 bases from V and 5 bases from J, with 14 bases between. CDR1 and CDR2 (germline): LGHNA, YSLEER. The CDR3 runs to 15 residues. For the CDR3, the DNA is TGCGCCAGCAGCCCACTTACGACTGTAACCGGGGAGCTGTTTTTT. Translation: CASSPLTTVTGELFF.

This clone was detected only a few times. The chain employs TRBV2 and TRBJ1-2; 9 bases are shared with TRBD1. CDR1 is SNHLY, CDR2 FYNNEI, per germline. The junction had 10 bases not matched to a gene; V was cut back by 6 bases and J by 8 bases. CDR3 length: 14 amino acids. The CDR3 reads CASSERTGVGGYTF. The CDR3 nucleotides read TGTGCCAGCAGCGAAAGGACAGGGGTAGGCGGCTACACCTTC.

This clone appeared a few times. The chain uses TRBV27 and TRBJ2-1; D is possibly TRBD1 (5 bases). Germline values: CDR1 MNHEY, CDR2 SMNVEV (reference sequence). The CDR3 is 14 residues long. Trimming stripped 5 bases from V and 6 bases from J, with 14 bases between. The CDR3 coding sequence is TGTGCCAGCAGTAAGGGGCGGATGGGCAATGAGCAGTTCTTC. Translating gives CASSKGRMGNEQFF.

In its sample, this clone was seen a few times. The V call is TRBV5-4, the J call TRBJ1-2, with TRBD1 identical over 8 bases. This CDR3 is built from 14 residues. V dropped 4 bases and J dropped 2; count of bases not matched to a gene: 4. CDR1 and CDR2 from the germline V gene are SGHNT and YYREEE (reference sequence). For the CDR3, the DNA is TGTGCCAGCAGCCCGGGACAGGAGAACTATGGCTACACCTTC. Encoded protein: CASSPGQENYGYTF.

This clone came up a few times. Here the CDR3 reads CASSPREVQNTIYF. For the CDR3, the DNA is TGTGCCAGCTCACCGAGGGAGGTGCAAAACACCATATATTTT. The rearrangement joins TRBV18 to TRBJ1-3, with D unresolved. This CDR3 has 14 amino acids. V lost 3 bases, J lost 6 bases, and 12 bases lay in between. Per germline, CDR1 KGHSH and CDR2 LQKENI.

CDR3 residues: CASREAGGPHNEQFF. DNA for the CDR3: TGTGCCAGCAGGGAAGCGGGAGGGCCCCACAATGAGCAGTTCTTC. This rearrangement joins TRBV28 to TRBJ2-1; 10 nucleotides line up with TRBD2. After removal of 6 bases from V and 5 bases from J, the junction contained 7 bases not matched to a gene. CDR3 length: 15 residues. Germline V gene sequence: CDR1 MDHEN, CDR2 SYDVKM.

The chain recombines TRBV6-1 with TRBJ1-4, with TRBD1 identical over 9 bases. The CDR3 consists of 15 residues. Germline V gene data show CDR1 as MNHNS and CDR2 as SASEGT. V shed 2 bases, J shed 6 bases, and the junction held 4 bases outside the gene matches. CDR3 residues: CASSETGQGYEKLFF. The CDR3 DNA reads TGTGCCAGCAGTGAAACTGGACAGGGGTATGAAAAACTGTTTTTT.

This clone was found a few times. The gene calls are TRBV7-2 and TRBJ2-1; 7 bases are shared with TRBD1. The CDR3 totals 14 residues. The V gene end was trimmed by 5 bases and the J gene end by 8 bases; junction bases not matched to a gene: 9. Germline V CDR1 and CDR2: SGHTA, FQGNSA. The DNA for the CDR3 is TGTGCCAGCAGCATCCACAGGGGCAGGGATGAGCAGTTCTTC. Amino acid sequence: CASSIHRGRDEQFF.